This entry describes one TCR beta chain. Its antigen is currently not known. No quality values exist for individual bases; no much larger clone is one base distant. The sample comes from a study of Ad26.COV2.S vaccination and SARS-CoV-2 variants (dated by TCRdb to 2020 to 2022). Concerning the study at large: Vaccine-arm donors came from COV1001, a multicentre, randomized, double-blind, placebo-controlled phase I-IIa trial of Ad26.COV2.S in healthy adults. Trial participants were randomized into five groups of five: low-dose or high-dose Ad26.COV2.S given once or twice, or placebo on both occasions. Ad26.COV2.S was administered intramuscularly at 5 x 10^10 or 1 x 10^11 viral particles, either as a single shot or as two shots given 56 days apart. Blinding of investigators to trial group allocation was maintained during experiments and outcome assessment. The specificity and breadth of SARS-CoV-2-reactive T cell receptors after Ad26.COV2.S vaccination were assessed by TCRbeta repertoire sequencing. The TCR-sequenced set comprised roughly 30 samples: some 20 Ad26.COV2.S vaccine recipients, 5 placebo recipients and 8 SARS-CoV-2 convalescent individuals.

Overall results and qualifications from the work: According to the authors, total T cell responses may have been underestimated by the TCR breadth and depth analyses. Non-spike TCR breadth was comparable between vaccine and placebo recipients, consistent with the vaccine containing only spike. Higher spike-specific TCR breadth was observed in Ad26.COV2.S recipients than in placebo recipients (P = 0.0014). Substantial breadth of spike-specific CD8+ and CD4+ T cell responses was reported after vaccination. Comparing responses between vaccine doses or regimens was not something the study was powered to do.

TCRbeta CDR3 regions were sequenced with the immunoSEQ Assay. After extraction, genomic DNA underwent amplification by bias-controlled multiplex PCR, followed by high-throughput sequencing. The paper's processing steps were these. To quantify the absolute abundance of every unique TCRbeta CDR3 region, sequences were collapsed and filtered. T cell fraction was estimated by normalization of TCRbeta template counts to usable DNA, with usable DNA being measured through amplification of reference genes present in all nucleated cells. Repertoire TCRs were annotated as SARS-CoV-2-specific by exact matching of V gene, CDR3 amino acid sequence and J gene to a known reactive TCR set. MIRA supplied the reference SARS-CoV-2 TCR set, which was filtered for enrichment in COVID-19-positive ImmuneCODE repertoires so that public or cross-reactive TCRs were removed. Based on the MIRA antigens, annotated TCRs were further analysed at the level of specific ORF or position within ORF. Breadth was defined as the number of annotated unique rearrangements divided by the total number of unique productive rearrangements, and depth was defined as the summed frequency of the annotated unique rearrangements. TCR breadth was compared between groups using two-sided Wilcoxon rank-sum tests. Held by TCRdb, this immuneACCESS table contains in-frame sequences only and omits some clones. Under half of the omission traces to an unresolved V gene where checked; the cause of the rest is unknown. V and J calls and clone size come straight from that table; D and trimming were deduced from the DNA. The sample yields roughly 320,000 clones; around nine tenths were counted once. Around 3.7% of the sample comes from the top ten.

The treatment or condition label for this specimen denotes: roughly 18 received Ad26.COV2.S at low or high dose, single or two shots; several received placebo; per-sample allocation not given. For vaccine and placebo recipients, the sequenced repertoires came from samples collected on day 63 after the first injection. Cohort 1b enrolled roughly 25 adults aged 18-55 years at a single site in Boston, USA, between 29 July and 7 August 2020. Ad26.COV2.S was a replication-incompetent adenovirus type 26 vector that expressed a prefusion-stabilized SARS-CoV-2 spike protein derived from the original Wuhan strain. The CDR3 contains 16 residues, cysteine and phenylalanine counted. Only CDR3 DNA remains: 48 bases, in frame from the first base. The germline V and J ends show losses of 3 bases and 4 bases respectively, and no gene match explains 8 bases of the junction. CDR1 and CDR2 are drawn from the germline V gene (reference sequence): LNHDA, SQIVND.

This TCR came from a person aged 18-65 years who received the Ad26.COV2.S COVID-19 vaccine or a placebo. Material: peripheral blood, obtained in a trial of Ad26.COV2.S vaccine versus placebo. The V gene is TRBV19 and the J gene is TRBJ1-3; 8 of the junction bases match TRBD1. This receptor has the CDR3 CASSIRGQESGNTIYF. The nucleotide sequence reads TGTGCCAGTAGTATCCGGGGACAGGAGTCAGGAAACACCATATATTTT.